This T cell receptor beta chain was retrieved from a study of cytomegalovirus exposure and HLA in healthy donors. CDR3 length equals 15 residues. The germline V gene has CDR1 MRHNA and CDR2 SNTAGT. V lost 4 bases to trimming and J lost 4 bases, with 13 bases between them. Study observations and caveats: Researchers counted around 170 TCR beta chains as cytomegalovirus-associated. Highest at DRB1 and lowest at HLA-C, TCR association rates differed among HLA loci in a later analysis.

Details on this clone: Antigen unknown.

The PCR made use of 60 Vbeta and 13 Jbeta primers. Original data processing: The authors later counted 75 million to 90 million unique TCR beta chains, 9.5 million to 11 million of them shared. The protocol was immunoSEQ multiplex PCR, while the TCRdb copy is restricted to in-frame clones and leaves out a portion. The DNA gave D and trimming, while V, J and clone size come from that table. This sample yields around 190,000 clones, of which around nine tenths are seen a single time; approximately 1.7% belongs to the top ten. The receptor was derived from a woman between 18 and 30 years old in good health and CMV-seronegative. V gene TRBV6-4 combines with J gene TRBJ2-2, with D maybe TRBD2 (6 bases). The specimen was PBMCs. The CDR3 region has the DNA TGTGCCAGCAGTGCCGCCGGGGGTGGCACCGGGGAGCTGTTTTTT. As protein: CASSAAGGGTGELFF.